This TCR beta chain was retrieved from a study of a mutant IDH1 vaccine in newly diagnosed glioma. At the level of the study: Either 4-6 weeks after radiotherapy alone or alongside temozolomide, vaccination was begun. An approximately 62% male, roughly 40% female split and a mean age of roughly 44 years characterized treated patients. It was radiotherapy, temozolomide, or both that patients received previously, with most receiving both. Study-wide results and caveats: Detectable vaccine-induced immune responses arose in about 92% of patients.

Measured with immunoSEQ multiplex PCR; TCRdb has only the in-frame clones, and not every one. The repertoire has tens of thousands of clones, 70% to 85% of them found once; the top ten carry around 4.6%. V was clipped by 0 bases and J by 4 bases, with 9 bases between them. This CDR3 has 14 amino acids. Germline-derived CDR1 and CDR2 are MNHNS and SASEGT. About this clone: Antigen: not known.

Time point given: week 47, end of study. It was 300 ug of mutant IDH1 20-mer peptide that made up each vaccine dose, given with topical imiquimod. V gene TRBV6-1 combines with J gene TRBJ1-2; the D is unclear. Specimen: PBMCs, collected from a glioma patient whose treatment included an IDH1 peptide vaccine. The receptor was isolated from a woman between 40 and 50 years old with glioma. Some clones in this sample may be carry-over from other donors' samples. The CDR3 sequence is CASSEAGMGYGYTF. CDR3 bases: TGTGCCAGCAGTGAAGCCGGAATGGGCTATGGCTACACCTTC.